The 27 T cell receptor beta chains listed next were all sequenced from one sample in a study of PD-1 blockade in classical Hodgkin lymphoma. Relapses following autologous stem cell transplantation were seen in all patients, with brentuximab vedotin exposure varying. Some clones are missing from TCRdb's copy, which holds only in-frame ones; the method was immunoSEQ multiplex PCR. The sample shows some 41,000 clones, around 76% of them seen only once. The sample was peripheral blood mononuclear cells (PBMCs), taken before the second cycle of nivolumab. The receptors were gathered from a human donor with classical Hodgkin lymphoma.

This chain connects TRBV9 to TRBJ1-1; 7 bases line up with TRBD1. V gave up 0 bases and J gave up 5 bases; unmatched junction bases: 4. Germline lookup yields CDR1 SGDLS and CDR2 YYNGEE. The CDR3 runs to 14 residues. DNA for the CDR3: TGTGCCAGCAGCGTAGGGGACAGAGTGACTGAAGCTTTCTTT. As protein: CASSVGDRVTEAFF. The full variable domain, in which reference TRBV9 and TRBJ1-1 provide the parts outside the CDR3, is DSGVTQTPKHLITATGQRVTLRCSPRSGDLSVYWYQQSLDQGLQFLIQYYNGEERAKGNILERFSAQQFPDLHSELNLSSLELGDSALYFCASSVGDRVTEAFFGQGTRLTVV.

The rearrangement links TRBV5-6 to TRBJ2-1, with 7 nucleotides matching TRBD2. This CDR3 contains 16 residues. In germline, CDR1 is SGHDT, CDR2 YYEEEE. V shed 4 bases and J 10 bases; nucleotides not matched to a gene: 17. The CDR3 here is CASSPQGLSRPREQFF. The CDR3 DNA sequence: TGTGCCAGCAGCCCGCAGGGACTATCCAGACCCCGGGAGCAGTTCTTC.

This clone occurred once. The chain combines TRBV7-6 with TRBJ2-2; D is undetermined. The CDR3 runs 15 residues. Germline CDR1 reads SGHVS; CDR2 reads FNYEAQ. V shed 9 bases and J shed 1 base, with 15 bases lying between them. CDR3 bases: TGTGCCAGTAAGGATGGGCGAGGGAACACCGGGGAGCTGTTTTTT. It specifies CASKDGRGNTGELFF.

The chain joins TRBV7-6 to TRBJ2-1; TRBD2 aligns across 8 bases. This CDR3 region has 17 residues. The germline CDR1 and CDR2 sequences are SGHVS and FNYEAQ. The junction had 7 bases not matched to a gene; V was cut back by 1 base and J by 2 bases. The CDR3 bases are TGTGCCAGCAGCTTAGGCATCACTAGCGGCCCCTACAATGAGCAGTTCTTC. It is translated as CASSLGITSGPYNEQFF.

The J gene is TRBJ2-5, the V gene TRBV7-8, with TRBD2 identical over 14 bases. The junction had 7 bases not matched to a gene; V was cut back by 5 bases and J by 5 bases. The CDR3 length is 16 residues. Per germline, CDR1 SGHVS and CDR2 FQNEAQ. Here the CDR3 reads CASSPGTSGSWETQYF. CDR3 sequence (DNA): TGTGCCAGCAGCCCAGGGACTAGCGGGAGTTGGGAGACCCAGTACTTC.

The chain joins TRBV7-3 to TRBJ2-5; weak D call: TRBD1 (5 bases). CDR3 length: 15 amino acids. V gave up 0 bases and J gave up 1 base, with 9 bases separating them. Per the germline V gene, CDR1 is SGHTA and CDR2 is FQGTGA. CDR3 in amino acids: CASSLTARAQETQYF. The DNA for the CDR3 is TGTGCCAGCAGCTTAACGGCCAGGGCCCAAGAGACCCAGTACTTC.

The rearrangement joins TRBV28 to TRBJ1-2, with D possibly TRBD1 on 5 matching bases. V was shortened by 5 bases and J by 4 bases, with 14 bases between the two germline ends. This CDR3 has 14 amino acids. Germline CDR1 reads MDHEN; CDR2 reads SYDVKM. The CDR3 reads CASSPPAGLYGYTF. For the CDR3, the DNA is TGTGCCAGCAGTCCTCCTGCAGGGCTCTATGGCTACACCTTC.

The CDR3 bases are TGTGCCAGCAGCCCGGGACAGGGGGCGGTTCGGGGCTACACCTTC. Its protein is CASSPGQGAVRGYTF. The rearrangement joins TRBV7-9 to TRBJ1-2; TRBD1 matches at 12 bases. Germline values: CDR1 SEHNR, CDR2 FQNEAQ (reference sequence). The CDR3 loop spans 15 amino acids. The J segment lost 8 bases and the V segment lost 5 bases, leaving 9 bases of the junction unmatched.

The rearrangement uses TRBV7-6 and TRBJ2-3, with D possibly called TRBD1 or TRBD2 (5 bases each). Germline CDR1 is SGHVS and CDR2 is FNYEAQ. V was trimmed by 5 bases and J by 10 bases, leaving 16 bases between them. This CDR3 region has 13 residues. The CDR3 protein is CASSPSFGGSQYF. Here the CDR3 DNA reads TGTGCCAGCAGCCCCAGTTTTGGGGGTTCGCAGTATTTT.

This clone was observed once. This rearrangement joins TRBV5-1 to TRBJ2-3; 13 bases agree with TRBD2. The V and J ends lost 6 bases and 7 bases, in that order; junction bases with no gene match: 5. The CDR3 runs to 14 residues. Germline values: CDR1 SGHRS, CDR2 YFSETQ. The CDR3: CASTPGLAGNTQYF. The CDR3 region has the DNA TGCGCCAGCACCCCGGGACTAGCGGGAAATACGCAGTATTTT.

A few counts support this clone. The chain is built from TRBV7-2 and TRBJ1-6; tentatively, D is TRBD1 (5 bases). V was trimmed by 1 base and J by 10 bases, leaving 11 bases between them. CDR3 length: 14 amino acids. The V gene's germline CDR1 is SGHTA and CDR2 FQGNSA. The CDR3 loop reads CASSLGSGGSPLHF. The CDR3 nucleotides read TGTGCCAGCAGCTTAGGCAGTGGGGGGTCACCCCTCCACTTT.

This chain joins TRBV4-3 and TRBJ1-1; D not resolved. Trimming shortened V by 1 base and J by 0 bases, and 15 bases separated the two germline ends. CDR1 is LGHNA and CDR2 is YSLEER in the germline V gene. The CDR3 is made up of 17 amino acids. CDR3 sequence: CASSQGSAGSLNTEAFF. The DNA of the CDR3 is TGCGCCAGCAGCCAAGGCTCTGCGGGTTCATTGAACACTGAAGCTTTCTTT.

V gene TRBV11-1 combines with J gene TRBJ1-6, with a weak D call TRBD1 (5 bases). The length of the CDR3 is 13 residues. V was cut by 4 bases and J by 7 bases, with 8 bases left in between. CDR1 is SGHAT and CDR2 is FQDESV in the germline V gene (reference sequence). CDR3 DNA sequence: TGTGCCAGCAGCTGGACACGGAATTCACCCCTCCACTTT. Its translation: CASSWTRNSPLHF. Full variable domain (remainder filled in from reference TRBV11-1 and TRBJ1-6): EAEVAQSPRYKITEKSQAVAFWCDPISGHATLYWYRQILGQGPELLVQFQDESVVDDSQLPKDRFSAERLKGVDSTLKIQPAELGDSAMYLCASSWTRNSPLHFGNGTRLTVT.

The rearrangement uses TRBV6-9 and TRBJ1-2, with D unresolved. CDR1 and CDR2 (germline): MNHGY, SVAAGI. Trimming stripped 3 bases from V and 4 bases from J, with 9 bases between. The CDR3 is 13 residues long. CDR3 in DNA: TGTGCCAGCAGTTACTCGTCGGTCTATGGCTACACCTTC. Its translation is CASSYSSVYGYTF.

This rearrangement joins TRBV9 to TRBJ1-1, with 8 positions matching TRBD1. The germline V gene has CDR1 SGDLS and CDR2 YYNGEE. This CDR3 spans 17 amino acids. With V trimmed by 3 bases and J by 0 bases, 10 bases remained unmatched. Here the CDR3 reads CASSARQGPLMNTEAFF. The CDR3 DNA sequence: TGTGCCAGCAGCGCCCGACAGGGGCCCCTTATGAACACTGAAGCTTTCTTT.

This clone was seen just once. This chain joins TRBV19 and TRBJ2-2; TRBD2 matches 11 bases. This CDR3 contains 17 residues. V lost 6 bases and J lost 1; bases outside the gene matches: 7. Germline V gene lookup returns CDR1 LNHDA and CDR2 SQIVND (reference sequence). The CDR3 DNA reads TGTGCCAGTAGAAAGCTGGGGACTAGCGGGAACACCGGGGAGCTGTTTTTT. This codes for CASRKLGTSGNTGELFF.

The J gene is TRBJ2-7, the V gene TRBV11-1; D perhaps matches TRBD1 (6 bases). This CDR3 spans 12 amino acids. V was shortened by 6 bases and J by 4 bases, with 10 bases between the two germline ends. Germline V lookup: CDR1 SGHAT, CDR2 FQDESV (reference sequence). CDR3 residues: CASSGGVYEQYF. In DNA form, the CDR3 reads TGTGCCAGCAGTGGGGGCGTGTACGAGCAGTACTTC.

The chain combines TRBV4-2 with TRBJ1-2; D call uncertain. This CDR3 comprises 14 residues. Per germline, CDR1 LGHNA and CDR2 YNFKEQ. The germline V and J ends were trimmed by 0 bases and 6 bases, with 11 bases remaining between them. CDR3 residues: CASSQEVLSNGYTF. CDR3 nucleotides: TGTGCCAGCAGCCAAGAGGTTCTGAGTAATGGCTACACCTTC.

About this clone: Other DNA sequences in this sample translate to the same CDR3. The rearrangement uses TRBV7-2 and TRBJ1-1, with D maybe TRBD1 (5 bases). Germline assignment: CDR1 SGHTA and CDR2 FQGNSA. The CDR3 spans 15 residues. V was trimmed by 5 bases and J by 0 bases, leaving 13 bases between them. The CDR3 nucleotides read TGTGCCAGCAGCGCTATCGCGGGGGTGAACACTGAAGCTTTCTTT. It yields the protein CASSAIAGVNTEAFF.

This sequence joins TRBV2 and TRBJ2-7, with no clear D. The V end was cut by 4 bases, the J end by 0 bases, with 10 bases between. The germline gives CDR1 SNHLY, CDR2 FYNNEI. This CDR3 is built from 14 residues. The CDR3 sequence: CASSVFVTSYEQYF. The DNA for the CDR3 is TGTGCCAGCAGTGTCTTCGTGACCTCCTACGAGCAGTACTTC.

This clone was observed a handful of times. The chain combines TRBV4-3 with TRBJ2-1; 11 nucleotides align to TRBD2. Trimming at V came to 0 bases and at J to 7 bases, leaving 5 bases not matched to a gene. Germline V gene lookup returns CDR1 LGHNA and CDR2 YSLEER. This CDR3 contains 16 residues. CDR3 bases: TGCGCCAGCAGCCAAGAAACTAGCGGGAGCGGGAATGAGCAGTTCTTC. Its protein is CASSQETSGSGNEQFF.

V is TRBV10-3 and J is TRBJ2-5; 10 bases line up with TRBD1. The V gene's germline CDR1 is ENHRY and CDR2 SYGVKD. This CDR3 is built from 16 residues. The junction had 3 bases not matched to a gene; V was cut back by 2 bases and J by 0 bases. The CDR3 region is CAISEGGQGYQETQYF. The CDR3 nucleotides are TGTGCCATCAGTGAGGGGGGACAGGGGTACCAAGAGACCCAGTACTTC.

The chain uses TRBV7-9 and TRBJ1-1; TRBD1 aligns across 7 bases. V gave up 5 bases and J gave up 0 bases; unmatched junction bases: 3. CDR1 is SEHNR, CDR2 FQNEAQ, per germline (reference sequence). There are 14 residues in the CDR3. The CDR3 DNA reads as TGTGCCAGCAGCCAGGACAGGATGAACACTGAAGCTTTCTTT. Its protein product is CASSQDRMNTEAFF.

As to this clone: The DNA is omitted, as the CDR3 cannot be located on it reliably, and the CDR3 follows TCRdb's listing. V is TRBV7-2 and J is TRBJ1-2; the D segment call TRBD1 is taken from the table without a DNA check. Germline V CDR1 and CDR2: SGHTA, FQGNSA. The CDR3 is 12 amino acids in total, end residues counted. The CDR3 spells CASSFGGGIPLF.

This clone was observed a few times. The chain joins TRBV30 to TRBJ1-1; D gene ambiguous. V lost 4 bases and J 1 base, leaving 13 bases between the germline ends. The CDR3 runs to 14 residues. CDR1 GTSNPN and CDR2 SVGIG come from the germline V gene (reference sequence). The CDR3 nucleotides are TGTGCCTGGACCCCTAGCAGCTCGAACACTGAAGCTTTCTTT. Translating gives CAWTPSSSNTEAFF.

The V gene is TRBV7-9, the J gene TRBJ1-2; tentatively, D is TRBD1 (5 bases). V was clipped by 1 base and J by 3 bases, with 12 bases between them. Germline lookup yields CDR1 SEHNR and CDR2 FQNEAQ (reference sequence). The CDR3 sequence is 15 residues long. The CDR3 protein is CASSLVGGDHYGYTF. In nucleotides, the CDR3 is TGTGCCAGCAGCTTAGTCGGGGGAGACCACTATGGCTACACCTTC.

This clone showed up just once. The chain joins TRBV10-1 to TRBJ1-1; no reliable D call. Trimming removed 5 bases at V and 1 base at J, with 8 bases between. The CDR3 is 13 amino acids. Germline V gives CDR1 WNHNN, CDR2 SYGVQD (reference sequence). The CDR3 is CASSRLGNTEAFF. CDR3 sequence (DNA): TGCGCCAGCAGTAGGCTGGGGAACACTGAAGCTTTCTTT.